Given below is one T cell receptor (beta chain) in context. The antigen is undetermined. The sample comes from a study of cytomegalovirus exposure and HLA in healthy donors. As for the study in general: In an early release, HLA-typed donors contributed tens of millions of unique TCR sequences.

Points from the study as a whole: When a later analysis compared HLA-associated TCR beta chains with equally common others, the HLA-associated chains turned out to be more clonally expanded and to have lower generation probabilities.

With 60 Vbeta and 13 Jbeta primers, the PCR was carried out. The data were produced by immunoSEQ multiplex PCR, yet TCRdb's version contains in-frame clones alone and is incomplete. The sample has some 150,000 clones; about 70% are singletons. This CDR3 is 11 amino acids long. Trimming took off 7 bases at V and 4 bases at J, with 5 bases between the two ends. CDR1 and CDR2 (germline): LNHDA, SQIVND (reference sequence). This chain links TRBV19 with TRBJ1-3; D is undetermined. The TCR comes from a middle-aged woman in good health and CMV-seronegative. Sequencing input: PBMCs. The CDR3 DNA reads TGTGCCAGTACACTGGGAAACACCATATATTTT. Residues: CASTLGNTIYF.